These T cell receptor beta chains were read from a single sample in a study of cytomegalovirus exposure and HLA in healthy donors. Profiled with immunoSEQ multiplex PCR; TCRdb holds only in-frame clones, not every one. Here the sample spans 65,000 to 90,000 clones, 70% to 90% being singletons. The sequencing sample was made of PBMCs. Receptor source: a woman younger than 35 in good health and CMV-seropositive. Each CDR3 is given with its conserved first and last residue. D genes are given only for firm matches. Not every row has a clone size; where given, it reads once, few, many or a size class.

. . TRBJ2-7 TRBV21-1 CASSKLSGDEIYEQYF TGTGCCAGCAGCAAATTGTCAGGGGACGAAATATACGAGCAGTACTTC
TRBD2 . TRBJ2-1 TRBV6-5 CASSYFTSGIYNEQFF TGTGCCAGCAGTTACTTTACTAGCGGGATCTACAATGAGCAGTTCTTC
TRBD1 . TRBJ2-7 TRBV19 CASRDRYGQYF TGTGCCAGTAGGGACAGGTACGGGCAGTACTTC
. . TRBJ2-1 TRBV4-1 CASSQALPLPGFF TGCGCCAGCAGCCAAGCTTTACCCCTACCCGGGTTCTTC
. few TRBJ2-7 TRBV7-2 CASSLAPPPGYEQYF TGTGCCAGCAGCTTAGCTCCACCCCCAGGGTACGAGCAGTACTTC
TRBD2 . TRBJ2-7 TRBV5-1 CASSLGGGDEQYF TGCGCCAGCAGCTTGGGCGGGGGAGATGAGCAGTACTTC
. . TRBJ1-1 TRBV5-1 CASSLLLGASNTEAFF TGCGCCAGCAGCTTGTTGCTAGGGGCTTCTAACACTGAAGCTTTCTTT
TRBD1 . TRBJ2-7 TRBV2 CASSDPRDSAYEQYF TGTGCCAGCAGTGACCCTCGGGACAGTGCCTACGAGCAGTACTTC
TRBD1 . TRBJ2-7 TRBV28 CASRTWDRGHEQYF TGTGCCAGCAGGACGTGGGACAGGGGCCACGAGCAGTACTTC
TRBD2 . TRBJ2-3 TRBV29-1 CSVAGGRDTDTQYF TGCAGCGTTGCGGGAGGGAGAGACACAGATACGCAGTATTTT
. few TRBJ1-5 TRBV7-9 CASSWEADQPQHF TGTGCCAGCAGCTGGGAGGCCGATCAGCCCCAGCATTTT
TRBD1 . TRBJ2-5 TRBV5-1 CASSPGTGGETQYF TGCGCCAGCAGCCCCGGGACAGGGGGAGAGACCCAGTACTTC
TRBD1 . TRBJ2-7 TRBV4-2 CASSLLRPGQGAYEQYF TGTGCCAGCAGCTTGCTTCGGCCGGGACAGGGAGCCTACGAGCAGTACTTC
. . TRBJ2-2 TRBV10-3 CAISVGAINTGELFF TGTGCCATCAGTGTGGGGGCAATCAACACCGGGGAGCTGTTTTTT
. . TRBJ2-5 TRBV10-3 CAISEFALDQETQYF TGTGCCATCAGTGAGTTTGCCCTAGATCAAGAGACCCAGTACTTC
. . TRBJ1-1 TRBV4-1 CASSPQLNGVEAFF TGCGCCAGCAGCCCCCAGTTAAACGGGGTTGAAGCTTTCTTT
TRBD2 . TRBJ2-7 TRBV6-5 CASSRTSGSYEQYF TGTGCCAGCAGTAGGACTAGCGGGAGTTACGAGCAGTACTTC